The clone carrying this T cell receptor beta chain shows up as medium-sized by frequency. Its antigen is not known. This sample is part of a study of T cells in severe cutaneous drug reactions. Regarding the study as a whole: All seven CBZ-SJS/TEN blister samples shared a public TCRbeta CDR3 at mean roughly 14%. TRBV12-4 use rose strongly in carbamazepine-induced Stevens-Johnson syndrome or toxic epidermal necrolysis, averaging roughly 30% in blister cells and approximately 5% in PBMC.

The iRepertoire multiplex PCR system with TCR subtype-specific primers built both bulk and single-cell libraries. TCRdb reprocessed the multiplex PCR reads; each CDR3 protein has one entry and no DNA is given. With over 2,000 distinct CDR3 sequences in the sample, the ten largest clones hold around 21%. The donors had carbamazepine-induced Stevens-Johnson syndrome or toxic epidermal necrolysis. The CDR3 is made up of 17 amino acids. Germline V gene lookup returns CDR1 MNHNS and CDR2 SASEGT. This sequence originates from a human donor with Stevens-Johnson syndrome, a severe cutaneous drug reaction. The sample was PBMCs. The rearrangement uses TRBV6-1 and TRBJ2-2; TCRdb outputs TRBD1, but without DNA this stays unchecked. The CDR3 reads CASSPRGQGGLTGELFF.